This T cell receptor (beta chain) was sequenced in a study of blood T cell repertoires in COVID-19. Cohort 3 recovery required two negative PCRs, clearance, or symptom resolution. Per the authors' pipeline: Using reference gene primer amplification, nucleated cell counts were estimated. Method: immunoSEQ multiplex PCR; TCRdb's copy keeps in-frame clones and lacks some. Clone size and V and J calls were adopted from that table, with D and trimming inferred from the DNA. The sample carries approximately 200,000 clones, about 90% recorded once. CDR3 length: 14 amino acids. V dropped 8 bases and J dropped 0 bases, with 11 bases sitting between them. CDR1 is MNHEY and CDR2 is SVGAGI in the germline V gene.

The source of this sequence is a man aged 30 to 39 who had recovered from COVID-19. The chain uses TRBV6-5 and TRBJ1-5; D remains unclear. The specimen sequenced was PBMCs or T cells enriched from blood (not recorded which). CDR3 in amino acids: CASDRLYSNQPQHF. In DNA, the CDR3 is TGTGCCAGCGACCGACTCTATAGCAATCAGCCCCAGCATTTT.